These 25 T cell receptor beta chains came from one sample sequenced in a study of T cells in Graves' hyperthyroidism and ophthalmopathy. The source material, RNA transcripts, was used to amplify TCR beta CDR3 regions. TCR CDR3 regions were first amplified by RT-PCR with HTBI primers. TCRdb ran MiXCR on the multiplex PCR reads and lists one entry per CDR3 protein. The sample records hundreds of thousands of distinct CDR3 sequences, 46% being singletons. The specimen sequenced was peripheral blood or thyroid tissue (not recorded which). These TCRs come from a woman between 18 and 29 years old with Graves' hyperthyroidism.

The chain recombines TRBV14 with TRBJ1-1, with no clear D. Trimming left V 3 bases short and J 0 bases short, with 20 bases between. The CDR3 sequence is 18 residues long. Germline CDR1 reads SGHDN; CDR2 reads FVKESK. Written as DNA, the CDR3 is TGTGCCAGCAGCCAGGGATTTTCACGGGGAGGACTGAACACTGAAGCTTTCTTT. It specifies CASSQGFSRGGLNTEAFF.

This clonotype was recorded many times. The chain links TRBV24-1 to TRBJ1-2; D remains unclear. Trimming removed 1 base at V and 2 bases at J, with 7 bases between. CDR3 length: 14 residues. CDR1 KGHDR and CDR2 SFDVKD come from the germline V gene. CDR3 coding DNA: TGTGCCACCAGTGATTTTCGGGTCAACTATGGCTACACCTTC. It specifies CATSDFRVNYGYTF.

This clonotype appeared many times. The J gene is TRBJ1-1, the V gene TRBV7-9; possible D gene TRBD1, 6 bases. The CDR3 contains 16 residues. Germline CDR1 is SEHNR and CDR2 is FQNEAQ (reference sequence). V was pared by 2 bases and J by 4 bases, with 17 bases between. As DNA, the CDR3 is TGTGCCAGCAGCTTACCTACAACAGGGATCAGCACTGAAGCTTTCTTT. It is translated as CASSLPTTGISTEAFF.

J is TRBJ1-1 and V is TRBV29-1; TRBD1 might be the D (5 bases). V lost 8 bases to trimming and J lost 2 bases, with 15 bases between them. The CDR3 runs to 13 residues. Per the germline V gene, CDR1 is SQVTM and CDR2 is ANQGSEA. The CDR3 spells CSLIAGRNTEAFF. For the CDR3, the DNA is TGCAGCTTGATTGCAGGGCGAAACACTGAAGCTTTCTTT. Combining the CDR3 with reference TRBV29-1 and TRBJ1-1 gives the whole variable domain SAVISQKPSRDICQRGTSLTIQCQVDSQVTMMFWYRQQPGQSLTLIATANQGSEATYESGFVIDKFPISRPNLTFSTLTVSNMSPEDSSIYLCSLIAGRNTEAFFGQGTRLTVV.

With respect to this clonotype: This clone may be a read error of a much larger clone one base away. This chain uses TRBV29-1 with TRBJ1-2; D possibly corresponds to TRBD1 (6 bases). This CDR3 region has 13 residues. Per germline, CDR1 SQVTM and CDR2 ANQGSEA. The ends were cut back, 4 bases at V and 6 bases at J, with 15 bases in the middle. The CDR3 coding sequence is TGCAGCGTTGTAATGAGAGGGGACAATGGCTACACCTTC. Its protein product is CSVVMRGDNGYTF.

On this clonotype: Sequence at one end of the junction differs from germline and may be a read error. DNA of the CDR3: TGTGCCACCAGGGGCAGCGGGAGATTT. Translation: CATRGSGRF. The rearrangement joins TRBV15 to TRBJ1-4; D ambiguous. This CDR3 is built from 9 residues. Germline V gives CDR1 LNHNV, CDR2 YYDKDF (reference sequence).

A note on this clonotype: One end of the junction varies from germline; a read error may be responsible. The V gene is TRBV2, the J gene TRBJ1-2; TRBD1 matches at 7 bases. The CDR3 is 14 residues long. CDR1 and CDR2 (germline): SNHLY, FYNNEI. The CDR3 protein is CASRPGQANYGYTF. Here the CDR3 DNA reads TGTGCCAGCAGACCCGGACAGGCTAATTATGGCTACACCTTC.

This clonotype was counted many times. This chain links TRBV7-2 with TRBJ1-4, with a possible D match to TRBD1 (5 bases). Between the trimmed V and J ends, which lost 0 bases and 8 bases, there was a span of 13 bases. Germline V gene data show CDR1 as SGHTA and CDR2 as FQGNSA. The CDR3 sequence is 15 residues long. The CDR3 DNA sequence: TGTGCCAGCAGCTTAGCCCCTGGGACGACAGAAAAACTGTTTTTT. It encodes CASSLAPGTTEKLFF.

V usage is TRBV7-2 and J usage is TRBJ1-2, with TRBD1 as a possible D gene (6 bases). Germline lookup yields CDR1 SGHTA and CDR2 FQGNSA. The CDR3 is 16 amino acids. Between the trimmed V and J ends, which lost 2 bases and 1 base, there was a span of 14 bases. CDR3 in amino acids: CASSLISTGRNYGYTF. The CDR3 DNA reads as TGTGCCAGCAGCTTAATTTCGACAGGCCGTAACTATGGCTACACCTTC.

This clonotype has at least ten counts. The V call is TRBV7-9, the J call TRBJ1-1; 9 positions agree with TRBD1. This CDR3 has 15 residues. Trimming cost V 5 bases and J 0 bases; bases outside gene matches: 4. CDR1 is SEHNR and CDR2 is FQNEAQ in the germline V gene (reference sequence). The CDR3 is CASSTTGGLNTEAFF. The CDR3 DNA reads as TGTGCCAGCAGCACGACAGGGGGTTTGAACACTGAAGCTTTCTTT.

This clonotype was counted at least ten times. This chain uses TRBV2 with TRBJ1-5, with TRBD1 matching 7 bases. CDR1 and CDR2 from the germline V gene are SNHLY and FYNNEI. CDR3 size: 14 residues. V lost 5 bases, J lost 3 bases, and 4 bases stayed unmatched. The CDR3 is CASSSGQVNQPQHF. As DNA, the CDR3 is TGTGCCAGCAGTTCCGGACAGGTCAATCAGCCCCAGCATTTT. Full variable domain (remainder filled in from reference TRBV2 and TRBJ1-5): EPEVTQTPSHQVTQMGQEVILRCVPISNHLYFYWYRQILGQKVEFLVSFYNNEISEKSEIFDDQFSVERPDGSNFTLKIRSTKLEDSAMYFCASSSGQVNQPQHFGDGTRLSIL.

This clonotype was seen at least ten times. The V gene is TRBV7-8, the J gene TRBJ1-1; D is possibly TRBD1 (5 bases). This CDR3 has 14 amino acids. With 5 bases removed from V and 0 bases from J, the gap between germline ends came to 10 bases. The germline V gene encodes CDR1 SGHVS and CDR2 FQNEAQ. The DNA for the CDR3 is TGTGCCAGCAGCCCCAGGGAGATGAACACTGAAGCTTTCTTT. It codes for CASSPREMNTEAFF.

At least ten counts were recorded for this clonotype. The chain is built from TRBV7-3 and TRBJ2-2; D is undetermined. CDR3 size: 12 residues. Per the germline V gene, CDR1 is SGHTA and CDR2 is FQGTGA. V was shortened by 4 bases and J by 3 bases, with 3 bases between the two germline ends. For the CDR3, the DNA is TGTGCCAGCAGCTCGTACACCGGGGAGCTGTTTTTT. This translates into CASSSYTGELFF.

A few counts support this clonotype. V usage is TRBV9 and J usage is TRBJ2-5; no reliable D call. The CDR3 runs to 13 residues. V was cut by 3 bases and J by 5 bases, with 11 bases left in between. Germline CDR1 and CDR2: SGDLS and YYNGEE. CDR3 DNA sequence: TGTGCCAGCAGCGGACACAGCGTTGAGACCCAGTACTTC. This translates into CASSGHSVETQYF. The whole variable domain, remainder taken from reference TRBV9 and TRBJ2-5, is DSGVTQTPKHLITATGQRVTLRCSPRSGDLSVYWYQQSLDQGLQFLIQYYNGEERAKGNILERFSAQQFPDLHSELNLSSLELGDSALYFCASSGHSVETQYFGPGTRLLVL.

This clonotype has a handful of counts. The chain has TRBV5-1 and TRBJ2-5; 11 nucleotides agree with TRBD2. CDR3 length: 15 residues. V trimming: 3 bases; J trimming: 2 bases; junction bases outside the gene matches: 3. The germline V gene has CDR1 SGHRS and CDR2 YFSETQ. In DNA, the CDR3 is TGCGCCAGCAGCTGGGGACTAGCGGCTCAAGAGACCCAGTACTTC. Its protein is CASSWGLAAQETQYF.

The V and J genes are TRBV9 and TRBJ2-7; D is unclear. Germline V lookup: CDR1 SGDLS, CDR2 YYNGEE. The CDR3 loop spans 13 amino acids. V was trimmed by 0 bases and J by 5 bases, leaving 9 bases between them. As DNA, the CDR3 is TGTGCCAGCAGCGTAGATTACCGGGACGAGCAGTACTTC. Protein: CASSVDYRDEQYF.

This clonotype was seen many times. The V and J genes are TRBV24-1 and TRBJ1-2, with 8 bases aligning to TRBD1. Germline V gives CDR1 KGHDR, CDR2 SFDVKD. Trimming at V came to 2 bases and at J to 4 bases, leaving 5 bases not matched to a gene. The CDR3 length is 15 residues. The CDR3 loop is CATSDSLGQGYGYTF. For the CDR3, the DNA is TGTGCCACCAGTGATTCTCTAGGACAGGGCTATGGCTACACCTTC.

This chain links TRBV29-1 with TRBJ2-7; the D gene could be TRBD1 or TRBD2 (7 bases each). The CDR3 runs to 12 residues. Trimming removed 6 bases from V and 7 bases from J, with 16 bases in between. Germline values: CDR1 SQVTM, CDR2 ANQGSEA. The CDR3 nucleotides are TGCAGCGTGTACAGGGGAGGGGATGAGCAGTACTTC. It yields the protein CSVYRGGDEQYF.

This clonotype was picked up one time. At one boundary the junction diverges from the germline segment, which might be a read error. This rearrangement joins TRBV7-9 to TRBJ1-1; D remains unclear. This CDR3 is 13 amino acids long. The germline gives CDR1 SEHNR, CDR2 FQNEAQ (reference sequence). The CDR3 region is CASTLGINTEAFF. CDR3 in DNA: TGTGCCAGCACCTTAGGGATAAACACTGAAGCTTTCTTT. Based on the CDR3 plus reference TRBV7-9 and TRBJ1-1, the full variable domain is DTGVSQNPRHKITKRGQNVTFRCDPISEHNRLYWYRQTLGQGPEFLTYFQNEAQLEKSRLLSDRFSAERPKGSFSTLEIQRTEQGDSAMYLCASTLGINTEAFFGQGTRLTVV.

Ten or more counts support this clonotype. The chain combines TRBV29-1 with TRBJ2-7, with unresolved D. Germline values: CDR1 SQVTM, CDR2 ANQGSEA. V was clipped by 4 bases and J by 3 bases, with 13 bases between them. This CDR3 region has 13 residues. The CDR3 is CSVVVPADYEQYF. As DNA, the CDR3 is TGCAGCGTTGTGGTCCCGGCGGACTACGAGCAGTACTTC.

A single count supports this clonotype. The chain carries TRBV7-9 and TRBJ2-7; 8 bases match TRBD1. The V gene end was trimmed by 5 bases and the J gene end by 6 bases; junction bases not matched to a gene: 6. Germline CDR1 reads SEHNR; CDR2 reads FQNEAQ (reference sequence). This CDR3 is 13 amino acids long. The CDR3 loop reads CASSQTGAGEQYF. The CDR3 DNA follows: TGTGCCAGCAGCCAGACAGGGGCGGGCGAGCAGTACTTC.

The chain recombines TRBV12-3 or TRBV12-4 with TRBJ1-4, with D unresolved. V gave up 8 bases and J gave up 8 bases, with 12 bases separating them. The CDR3 totals 12 residues. The DNA for the CDR3 is TGTGCCAGCGGGGATTACGAGGAAAAACTGTTTTTT. Translating it yields CASGDYEEKLFF.

The chain links TRBV29-1 to TRBJ2-1; D possibly uses TRBD1 or TRBD2 (5 bases each). V lost 7 bases and J 7 bases, leaving 17 bases between the germline ends. The CDR3 extends over 13 amino acids. CDR1 and CDR2 (germline): SQVTM, ANQGSEA. This CDR3 reads CSGRQGVRNEQFF. The CDR3 nucleotides read TGCAGCGGGAGGCAGGGAGTCAGGAATGAGCAGTTCTTC.

This clonotype appeared many times. The rearrangement joins TRBV19 to TRBJ1-2; D not certain. The CDR3 has 12 amino acids. V was trimmed by 4 bases and J by 7 bases, leaving 10 bases between them. The germline V gene has CDR1 LNHDA and CDR2 SQIVND (reference sequence). The CDR3 spells CASSTGGLGYTF. In nucleotides, the CDR3 is TGTGCCAGTAGTACCGGTGGGCTTGGCTACACCTTC. Looking up the rest from reference TRBV19 and TRBJ1-2 gives the full variable domain: DGGITQSPKYLFRKEGQNVTLSCEQNLNHDAMYWYRQDPGQGLRLIYYSQIVNDFQKGDIAEGYSVSREKKESFPLTVTSAQKNPTAFYLCASSTGGLGYTFGSGTRLTVV.

Remarks on this clonotype: This CDR3 fails to terminate in the conserved phenylalanine or tryptophan, so it likely reflects a read error. The rearrangement joins TRBV7-2 to TRBJ2-7; D call uncertain. CDR1 is SGHTA and CDR2 is FQGNSA in the germline V gene. V dropped 9 bases and J dropped 3 bases, with 18 bases sitting between them. This CDR3 is built from 14 residues. The chain's CDR3 is CASSSGSPGYEQYL. The CDR3 DNA reads as TGTGCCAGTAGTAGTGGTTCGCCGGGCTACGAGCAGTACCTC.